A single sample gave rise to the 22 T cell receptor beta chains below, sequenced in a study of blood T cell repertoires in COVID-19. Some clones are missing from TCRdb's copy, which holds only in-frame ones; the method was immunoSEQ multiplex PCR. The sample holds tens of thousands of clones, less than 85% seen once. The source material was peripheral blood. The receptors originated from a woman older than 75 with acute or convalescent COVID-19.

The genes are TRBV3-1 (or the pseudogene TRBV3-2) and TRBJ1-5, with a weak D call TRBD1 (5 bases). Trimming stripped 0 bases from V and 1 base from J, with 7 bases between. CDR1 is LGHDT, CDR2 YNNKEL, per germline (reference sequence). The CDR3 runs 15 residues. CDR3: CASSQDTGSNQPQHF. CDR3 in DNA: TGTGCCAGCAGCCAAGATACAGGAAGCAATCAGCCCCAGCATTTT.

The chain combines TRBV2 with TRBJ1-5; tentatively, D is TRBD1 (6 bases). Trimming took 3 bases from V and 0 from J, leaving 12 bases between them. Germline V lookup: CDR1 SNHLY, CDR2 FYNNEI. There are 16 residues in the CDR3. The chain's CDR3 is CASSDQGGGSNQPQHF. The CDR3 coding sequence is TGTGCCAGCAGTGATCAGGGAGGGGGTAGCAATCAGCCCCAGCATTTT.

J is TRBJ2-5 and V is TRBV20-1; D remains ambiguous. Germline CDR1 and CDR2: DFQATT and SNEGSKA (reference sequence). V was shortened by 3 bases and J by 2 bases, with 7 bases between the two germline ends. CDR3 size: 12 residues. This CDR3 reads CSASSRQETQYF. CDR3 DNA sequence: TGCAGTGCTAGTAGCCGTCAAGAGACCCAGTACTTC.

This clone was recorded a few times. The gene calls are TRBV29-1 and TRBJ1-1; 9 nucleotides match TRBD1. The CDR3 loop spans 14 amino acids. J gave up 5 bases and V 1 base, and 5 bases lay outside the gene matches. Per germline, CDR1 SQVTM and CDR2 ANQGSEA. The CDR3 loop is CSVEVVQGATEAFF. The DNA of the CDR3 is TGCAGCGTTGAAGTGGTACAGGGGGCTACTGAAGCTTTCTTT.

The chain uses TRBV10-3 and TRBJ1-6, with TRBD1 identical over 7 bases. V lost 10 bases and J lost 8; bases outside the gene matches: 14. The germline V gene has CDR1 ENHRY and CDR2 SYGVKD. The CDR3 is made up of 15 amino acids. CDR3 sequence: CASQQGPTDYSPLHF. DNA of the CDR3: TGTGCCAGTCAACAGGGGCCCACGGATTATTCACCCCTCCACTTT.

This clone came up once. The chain recombines TRBV28 with TRBJ2-3; 7 bases agree with TRBD2. The CDR3 totals 16 residues. V lost 5 bases to trimming and J lost 5 bases; unmatched junction nucleotides: 13. Germline V gene sequence: CDR1 MDHEN, CDR2 SYDVKM. CDR3 sequence (DNA): TGTGCCAGCAGTCCCTCCCAGGGAGGGCCGGGAGATACGCAGTATTTT. This translates into CASSPSQGGPGDTQYF.

The V gene is TRBV28, the J gene TRBJ1-1; D ambiguous. Trimming took off 1 base at V and 1 base at J, with 4 bases between the two ends. There are 13 residues in the CDR3. Germline V gene lookup returns CDR1 MDHEN and CDR2 SYDVKM. The CDR3 protein is CASSLFRNTEAFF. Here the CDR3 DNA reads TGTGCCAGCAGTTTATTTAGGAACACTGAAGCTTTCTTT.

V gene TRBV4-1 combines with J gene TRBJ1-6; D not resolved. Trimming removed 1 base from V and 7 bases from J, with 11 bases in between. Germline CDR1 and CDR2: MGHRA and YSYEKL. This CDR3 comprises 15 residues. The CDR3 sequence: CASSQVAGGNSPLHF. The CDR3 region has the DNA TGCGCCAGCAGCCAAGTGGCAGGTGGAAATTCACCCCTCCACTTT.

This sequence joins TRBV5-1 and TRBJ1-2, with unresolved D. This CDR3 comprises 15 residues. Germline values: CDR1 SGHRS, CDR2 YFSETQ. V lost 4 bases to trimming and J lost 0 bases, with 13 bases between them. The CDR3 sequence is CASSRDEAANYGYTF. The CDR3, as DNA: TGCGCCAGCAGCCGCGACGAGGCGGCTAACTATGGCTACACCTTC.

This clone came up a few times. The V gene is TRBV5-5, the J gene TRBJ2-3; TRBD1 agrees at 7 bases. This CDR3 is built from 16 residues. CDR1 and CDR2 from the germline V gene are SGHKS and YYEKEE (reference sequence). Germline trimming cut 4 bases from V and 4 bases from J; bases unmatched to any gene: 12. CDR3 region: CASSGTDRVNSDTQYF. The CDR3 coding sequence is TGTGCCAGCAGCGGTACCGACAGGGTAAATTCAGATACGCAGTATTTT.

V and J are TRBV5-1 and TRBJ2-1; TRBD2 aligns across 8 bases. J gave up 3 bases and V 4 bases, and 3 bases lay outside the gene matches. CDR3 length: 14 residues. The germline CDR1 and CDR2 sequences are SGHRS and YFSETQ. Here the CDR3 reads CASSPGTSYNEQFF. As DNA, the CDR3 is TGCGCCAGCAGCCCCGGGACTAGCTACAATGAGCAGTTCTTC.

The chain has TRBV7-9 and TRBJ1-5, with D unclear. The CDR3 is made up of 12 amino acids. Germline V gene data show CDR1 as SEHNR and CDR2 as FQNEAQ (reference sequence). V gave up 1 base and J gave up 11 bases, with 9 bases separating them. CDR3 nucleotide sequence: TGTGCCAGCAGCTTAGAAGCCGGTGCCCAGCATTTT. Its translation: CASSLEAGAQHF.

With regard to this clone: One end of the junction does not line up with germline, which may come from a read error. The chain is built from TRBV6-1 and TRBJ1-2, with D uncertain. This CDR3 has 10 residues. CDR1 MNHNS and CDR2 SASEGT come from the germline V gene. The CDR3 DNA reads as TGTGCCAGCAGTGAATTAGCGGGGTACTTC. It translates to CASSELAGYF.

Only one count was recorded for this clone. V usage is TRBV23-1 and J usage is TRBJ2-7; 7 bases line up with TRBD1. TRBV23-1 qualifies as an ORF whose function is uncertain. V trimming: 6 bases; J trimming: 3 bases; junction bases outside the gene matches: 8. There are 14 residues in the CDR3. The CDR3 loop is CASRRTGRGYEQYF. CDR3 bases: TGCGCCAGCAGGAGGACAGGACGGGGCTACGAGCAGTACTTC.

Concerning this clone itself: Other nucleotide sequences from this sample produce the same CDR3. The rearrangement links TRBV5-1 to TRBJ1-1; 8 positions match TRBD1. The CDR3 has 14 residues. Looked up from germline, CDR1 is SGHRS and CDR2 is YFSETQ. Trimming took 3 bases from V and 5 from J; bases not matched to a gene: 6. The CDR3 DNA follows: TGCGCCAGCAGCTCGCAGGGGGCAGGTACTGAAGCTTTCTTT. Its translation: CASSSQGAGTEAFF.

In the case of this clone: The germline gene is not matched at one end of the junction; a read error may be the cause. This sequence joins TRBV28 and TRBJ2-2; TRBD1 matches 7 bases. The CDR3 totals 14 residues. Per germline, CDR1 MDHEN and CDR2 SYDVKM. The CDR3 region has the DNA TGTGCCAGCAGTTTCCGGGACAGCAACCGGGGAGCTGTTTTT. The encoded protein is CASSFRDSNRGAVF.

This rearrangement joins TRBV27 to TRBJ2-1, with a tentative D call TRBD2 (7 bases). The germline CDR1 and CDR2 sequences are MNHEY and SMNVEV (reference sequence). CDR3 size: 17 residues. Trimming left V 6 bases short and J 6 bases short, with 24 bases between. The CDR3 DNA is TGTGCCAGCAGATCTTTCGGGGCGGGGGCCTTTCTCAATGAGCAGTTCTTC. This sequence encodes CASRSFGAGAFLNEQFF.

This clone was recorded once. J is TRBJ2-1 and V is TRBV9; 8 bases are a match to TRBD2. The V and J ends lost 4 bases and 9 bases, in that order; junction bases with no gene match: 18. The germline gives CDR1 SGDLS, CDR2 YYNGEE. The CDR3 consists of 17 residues. CDR3 in amino acids: CASSPLPAGERRSEQFF. The CDR3 nucleotides are TGTGCCAGCAGCCCACTCCCAGCGGGGGAGCGTAGGAGTGAGCAGTTCTTC.

The chain carries TRBV6-5 and TRBJ1-1; D possibly corresponds to TRBD1 (5 bases). The CDR3 spans 12 residues. Germline values: CDR1 MNHEY, CDR2 SVGAGI. V was trimmed by 3 bases and J by 5 bases, leaving 7 bases between them. The CDR3 nucleotides read TGTGCCAGCAGTTATGGGGGGACTGAAGCTTTCTTT. Encoded protein: CASSYGGTEAFF.

The chain links TRBV4-2 to TRBJ2-2, with TRBD2 identical over 15 bases. The germline V gene has CDR1 LGHNA and CDR2 YNFKEQ. The CDR3 runs to 18 residues. V dropped 4 bases and J dropped 5; count of bases not matched to a gene: 8. The chain's CDR3 is CASSPRGLAGGETGELFF. The CDR3, as DNA: TGTGCCAGCAGCCCACGGGGACTAGCGGGAGGCGAGACCGGGGAGCTGTTTTTT.

J is TRBJ2-6 and V is TRBV24-1, with D unresolved. Trimming took off 0 bases at V and 2 bases at J, with 10 bases between the two ends. CDR3 length: 17 amino acids. In germline, CDR1 is KGHDR, CDR2 SFDVKD. This CDR3 reads CATSDLHRGPGANVLTF. The CDR3 nucleotides read TGTGCCACCAGTGATTTGCATCGCGGCCCTGGGGCCAACGTCCTGACTTTC.

V is TRBV24-1 and J is TRBJ1-2; perhaps TRBD1 as D (6 bases). The CDR3 totals 14 residues. Germline V gene data show CDR1 as KGHDR and CDR2 as SFDVKD. V lost 4 bases and J lost 4, with 12 bases in between. CDR3 in amino acids: CATSDPSGVYGYTF. The CDR3 DNA reads TGTGCCACCAGTGACCCATCAGGGGTCTATGGCTACACCTTC.